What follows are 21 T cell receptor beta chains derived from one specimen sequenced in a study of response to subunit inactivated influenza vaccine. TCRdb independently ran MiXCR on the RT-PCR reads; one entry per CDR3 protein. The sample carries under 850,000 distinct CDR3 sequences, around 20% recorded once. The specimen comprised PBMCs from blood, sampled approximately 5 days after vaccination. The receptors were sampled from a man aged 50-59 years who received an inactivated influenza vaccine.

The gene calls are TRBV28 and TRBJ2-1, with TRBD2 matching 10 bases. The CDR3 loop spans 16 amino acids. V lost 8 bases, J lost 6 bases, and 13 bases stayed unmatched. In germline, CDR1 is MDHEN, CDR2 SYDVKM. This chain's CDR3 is CASQPAGGPWSNEQFF. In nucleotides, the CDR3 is TGTGCCAGCCAGCCAGCGGGAGGGCCGTGGAGCAATGAGCAGTTCTTC.

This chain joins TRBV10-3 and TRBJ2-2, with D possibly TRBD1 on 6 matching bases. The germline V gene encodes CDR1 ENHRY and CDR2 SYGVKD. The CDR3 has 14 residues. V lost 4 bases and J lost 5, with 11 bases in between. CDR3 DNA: TGTGCCATCAGTGGGACTCAGGGGACCGGGGAGCTGTTTTTT. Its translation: CAISGTQGTGELFF.

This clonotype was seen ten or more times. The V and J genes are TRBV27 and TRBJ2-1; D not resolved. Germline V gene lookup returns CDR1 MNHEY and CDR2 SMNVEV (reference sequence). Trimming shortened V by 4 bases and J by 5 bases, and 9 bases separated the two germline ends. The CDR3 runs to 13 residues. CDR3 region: CASSWTLDNEQFF. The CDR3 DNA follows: TGTGCCAGCAGTTGGACCTTGGACAATGAGCAGTTCTTC.

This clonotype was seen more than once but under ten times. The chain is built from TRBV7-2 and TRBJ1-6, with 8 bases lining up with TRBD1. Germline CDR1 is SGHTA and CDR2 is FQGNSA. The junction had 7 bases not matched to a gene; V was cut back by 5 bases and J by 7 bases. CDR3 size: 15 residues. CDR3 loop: CASSRQGAGNSPLHF. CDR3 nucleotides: TGTGCCAGCAGCCGGCAGGGGGCGGGAAATTCACCCCTCCACTTT.

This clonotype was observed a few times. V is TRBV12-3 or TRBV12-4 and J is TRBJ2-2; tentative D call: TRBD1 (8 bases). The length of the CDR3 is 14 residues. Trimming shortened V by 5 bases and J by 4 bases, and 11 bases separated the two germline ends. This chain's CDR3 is CASSNRGGTGELFF. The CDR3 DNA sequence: TGTGCCAGCAGTAACAGGGGGGGCACCGGGGAGCTGTTTTTT.

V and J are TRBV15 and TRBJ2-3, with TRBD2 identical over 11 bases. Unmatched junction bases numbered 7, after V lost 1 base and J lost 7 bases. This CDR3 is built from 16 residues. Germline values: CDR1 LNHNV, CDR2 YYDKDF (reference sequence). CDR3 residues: CATSRGSSGGKNTQYF. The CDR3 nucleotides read TGTGCCACCAGCAGAGGGTCTAGCGGGGGGAAAAATACGCAGTATTTT.

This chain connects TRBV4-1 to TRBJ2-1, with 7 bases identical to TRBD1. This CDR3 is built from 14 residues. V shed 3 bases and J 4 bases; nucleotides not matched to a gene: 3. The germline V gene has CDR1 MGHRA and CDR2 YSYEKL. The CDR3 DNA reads TGCGCCAGCAGCCACCTGGGACAGTACAATGAGCAGTTCTTC. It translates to CASSHLGQYNEQFF.

The CDR3 spells CASYNLGTGNPETQYF. The CDR3 nucleotides read TGTGCCAGCTACAATCTGGGGACAGGTAACCCGGAGACCCAGTACTTC. The V and J genes are TRBV28 and TRBJ2-5; 8 bases fit TRBD1. The CDR3 is made up of 16 amino acids. Losses at the gene ends were 8 bases for V and 5 bases for J; bases not matched to a gene: 16. Germline CDR1 and CDR2: MDHEN and SYDVKM.

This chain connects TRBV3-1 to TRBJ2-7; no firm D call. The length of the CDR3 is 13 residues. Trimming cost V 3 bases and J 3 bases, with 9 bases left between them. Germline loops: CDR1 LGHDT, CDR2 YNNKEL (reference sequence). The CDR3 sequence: CASSHGQYYEQYF. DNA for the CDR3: TGTGCCAGCAGCCACGGGCAGTACTACGAGCAGTACTTC.

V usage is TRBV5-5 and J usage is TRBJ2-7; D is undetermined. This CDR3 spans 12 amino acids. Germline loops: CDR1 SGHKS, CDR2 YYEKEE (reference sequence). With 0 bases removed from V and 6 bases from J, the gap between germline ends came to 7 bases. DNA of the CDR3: TGTGCCAGCAGCTTGGAGTGGATCGAGCAGTACTTC. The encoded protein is CASSLEWIEQYF.

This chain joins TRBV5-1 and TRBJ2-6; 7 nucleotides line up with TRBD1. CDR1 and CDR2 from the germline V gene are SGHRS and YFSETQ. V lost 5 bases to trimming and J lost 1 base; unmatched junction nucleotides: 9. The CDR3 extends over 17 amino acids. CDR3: CASSWDRTMSGANVLTF. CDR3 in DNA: TGCGCCAGCAGTTGGGACAGAACCATGTCTGGGGCCAACGTCCTGACTTTC.

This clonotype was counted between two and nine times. Here the CDR3 DNA reads TGTGCCAGCAGTGGGACAGATAACTATGGCTACACCTTC. This gives the protein CASSGTDNYGYTF. The chain combines TRBV12-3 or TRBV12-4 with TRBJ1-2, with 7 nucleotides matching TRBD1. This CDR3 comprises 13 residues. J gave up 1 base and V 5 bases, and 1 base lay outside the gene matches.

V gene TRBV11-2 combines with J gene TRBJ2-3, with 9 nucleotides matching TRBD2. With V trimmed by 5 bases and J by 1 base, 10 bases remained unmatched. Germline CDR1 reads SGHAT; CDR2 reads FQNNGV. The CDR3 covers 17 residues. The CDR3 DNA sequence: TGTGCCAGCAGCCCCGGTACGAGACTAGCGGGCACAGATACGCAGTATTTT. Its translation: CASSPGTRLAGTDTQYF.

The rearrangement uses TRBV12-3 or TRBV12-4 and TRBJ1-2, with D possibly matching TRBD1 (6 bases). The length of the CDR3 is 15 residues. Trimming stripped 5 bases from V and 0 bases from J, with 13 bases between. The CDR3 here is CASSPRQVPNYGYTF. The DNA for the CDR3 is TGTGCCAGCAGTCCTCGACAGGTGCCTAACTATGGCTACACCTTC.

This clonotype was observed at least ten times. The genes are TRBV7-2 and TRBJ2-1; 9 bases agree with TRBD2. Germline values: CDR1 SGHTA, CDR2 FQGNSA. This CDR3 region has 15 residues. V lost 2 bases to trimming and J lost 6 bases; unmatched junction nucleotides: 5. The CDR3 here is CASSLRPGLANEQFF. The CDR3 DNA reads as TGTGCCAGCAGCTTACGTCCGGGACTAGCCAATGAGCAGTTCTTC.

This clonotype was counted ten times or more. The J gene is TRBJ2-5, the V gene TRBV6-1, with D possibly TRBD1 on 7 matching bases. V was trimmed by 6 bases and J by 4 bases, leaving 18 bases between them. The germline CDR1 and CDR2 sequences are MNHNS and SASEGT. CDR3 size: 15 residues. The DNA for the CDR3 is TGTGCCAGCAGCTTGACAGGGACTGGCCGAGAGACCCAGTACTTC. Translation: CASSLTGTGRETQYF.

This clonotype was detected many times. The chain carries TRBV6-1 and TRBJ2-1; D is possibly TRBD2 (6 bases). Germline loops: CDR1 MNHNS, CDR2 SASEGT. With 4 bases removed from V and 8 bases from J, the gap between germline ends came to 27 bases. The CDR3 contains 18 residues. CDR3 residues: CASSAIPGAELRSDEQFF. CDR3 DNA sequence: TGTGCCAGCAGTGCTATACCGGGAGCGGAGCTTAGATCGGATGAGCAGTTCTTC.

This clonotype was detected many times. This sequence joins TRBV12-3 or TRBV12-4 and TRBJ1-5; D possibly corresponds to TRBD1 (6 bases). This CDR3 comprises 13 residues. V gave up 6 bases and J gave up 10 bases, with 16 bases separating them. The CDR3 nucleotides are TGTGCCAGCAGCCCAGGGGTTGTTAGCCCCCAGCATTTT. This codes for CASSPGVVSPQHF.

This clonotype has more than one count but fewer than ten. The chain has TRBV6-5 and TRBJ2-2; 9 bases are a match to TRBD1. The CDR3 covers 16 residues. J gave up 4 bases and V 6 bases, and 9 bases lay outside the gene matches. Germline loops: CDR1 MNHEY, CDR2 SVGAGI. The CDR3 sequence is CASSYTQGAGTGELFF. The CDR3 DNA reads TGTGCCAGCAGCTATACACAGGGGGCGGGCACCGGGGAGCTGTTTTTT.

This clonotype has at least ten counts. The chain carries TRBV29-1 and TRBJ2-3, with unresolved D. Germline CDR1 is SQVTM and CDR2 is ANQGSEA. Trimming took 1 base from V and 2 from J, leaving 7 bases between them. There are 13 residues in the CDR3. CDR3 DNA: TGCAGCGTTGAAGGTCGGTACACAGATACGCAGTATTTT. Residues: CSVEGRYTDTQYF.

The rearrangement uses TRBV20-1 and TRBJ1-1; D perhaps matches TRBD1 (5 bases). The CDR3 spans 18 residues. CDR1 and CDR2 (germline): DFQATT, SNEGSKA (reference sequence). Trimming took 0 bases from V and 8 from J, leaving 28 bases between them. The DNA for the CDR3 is TGCAGTGCTAGAGATTCAACCAGGCCAGGAGGGACGACAGCCGAAGCTTTCTTT. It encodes CSARDSTRPGGTTAEAFF.